The 13 T cell receptor beta chains reported below all come from one sample, sequenced in a study of blood T cell repertoires in COVID-19. Sequencing used immunoSEQ multiplex PCR; TCRdb keeps in-frame clones, though not all of them. Here the sample spans around 130,000 clones, about four fifths being singletons. Sequenced material: peripheral blood. These receptors all stem from a human donor in a cohort sampled during active COVID-19.

V and J are TRBV24-1 and TRBJ2-2; TRBD2 might be the D (6 bases). The length of the CDR3 is 17 residues. Trimming shortened V by 6 bases and J by 5 bases, and 21 bases separated the two germline ends. Germline V lookup: CDR1 KGHDR, CDR2 SFDVKD. The CDR3 sequence is CATSTPGGGPGTGELFF. DNA of the CDR3: TGTGCCACCAGTACACCTGGGGGAGGCCCCGGGACCGGGGAGCTGTTTTTT.

CDR3 loop: CASSQAKTSGYNEQFF. CDR3 DNA sequence: TGTGCCAGCAGCCAAGCTAAAACTAGCGGGTACAATGAGCAGTTCTTC. The chain has TRBV14 and TRBJ2-1; 9 bases fit TRBD2. Looked up from germline, CDR1 is SGHDN and CDR2 is FVKESK. The CDR3 length is 16 residues. The J segment lost 4 bases and the V segment lost 1 base, leaving 5 bases of the junction unmatched.

This chain links TRBV28 with TRBJ1-3; D uncertain. Germline CDR1 MDHEN, CDR2 SYDVKM. The CDR3 runs to 12 residues. V shed 4 bases and J shed 4 bases, with 5 bases lying between them. CDR3 residues: CASSSGGNTIYF. CDR3 in DNA: TGTGCCAGCAGTTCGGGGGGAAACACCATATATTTT.

In the case of this clone: One end of the junction does not line up with germline, which may come from a read error. The CDR3 nucleotides are TGCGTCAGCAGCTTGGGACAGGTGGACACTGAAGCTTTCTTT. Its translation: CVSSLGQVDTEAFF. The chain employs TRBV5-1 and TRBJ1-1; 8 bases match TRBD1. This CDR3 has 14 residues. Germline lookup yields CDR1 SGHRS and CDR2 YFSETQ.

This clone was recorded only once. The V gene is TRBV18, the J gene TRBJ2-3, with 13 bases identical to TRBD2. The germline gives CDR1 KGHSH, CDR2 LQKENI. The J segment lost 4 bases and the V segment lost 8 bases, leaving 3 bases of the junction unmatched. This CDR3 comprises 14 residues. In DNA form, the CDR3 reads TGTGCCAGCAATGGACTAGCGGGGGCAGATACGCAGTATTTT. This encodes CASNGLAGADTQYF.

J is TRBJ1-1 and V is TRBV7-2; TRBD1 is a possible D gene (6 bases). The CDR3 totals 16 residues. Germline-derived CDR1 and CDR2 are SGHTA and FQGNSA. V gave up 6 bases and J gave up 0 bases, with 17 bases separating them. The CDR3 nucleotides are TGTGCCAGCAGAAATGCCCCCGGACAGATGAACACTGAAGCTTTCTTT. Amino acid sequence: CASRNAPGQMNTEAFF.

The chain is built from TRBV10-1 and TRBJ1-2, with D hard to call. The V gene lost 1 base and the J gene lost 8 bases, with 11 bases spanning the gap. The germline CDR1 and CDR2 sequences are WNHNN and SYGVQD (reference sequence). This CDR3 is 13 amino acids long. The CDR3, as DNA: TGCGCCAGCAGTGAGTACAGCCAAAGGGGCTACACCTTC. Residues: CASSEYSQRGYTF.

The chain links TRBV19 to TRBJ2-5, with no clear D. The length of the CDR3 is 15 residues. V lost 4 bases, J lost 5 bases, and 17 bases lay in between. Germline CDR1 LNHDA, CDR2 SQIVND (reference sequence). CDR3 region: CASSRVTLFGETQYF. The CDR3 DNA sequence: TGTGCCAGTAGTAGGGTTACTCTATTCGGGGAGACCCAGTACTTC. The full variable domain, completed using reference TRBV19 and TRBJ2-5, is DGGITQSPKYLFRKEGQNVTLSCEQNLNHDAMYWYRQDPGQGLRLIYYSQIVNDFQKGDIAEGYSVSREKKESFPLTVTSAQKNPTAFYLCASSRVTLFGETQYFGPGTRLLVL.

V is TRBV5-1 and J is TRBJ2-3, with a weak D call TRBD1 (5 bases). V gave up 4 bases and J gave up 1 base, with 13 bases separating them. From germline, CDR1 is SGHRS and CDR2 YFSETQ. The CDR3 totals 15 residues. The CDR3 region has the DNA TGCGCCAGCAGCACCGACAGCGTGCGCACAGATACGCAGTATTTT. This sequence encodes CASSTDSVRTDTQYF.

Regarding this clone: A read error may account for a junction end that differs from germline. The genes are TRBV7-7 and TRBJ2-2; TRBD2 aligns across 10 bases. The CDR3 length is 18 residues. Germline values: CDR1 SSHAT, CDR2 FNYEAQ (reference sequence). CDR3: CASSPLVAGGPNTGELFF. In DNA form, the CDR3 reads TGTGCTAGCAGCCCTCTGGTAGCGGGGGGCCCGAACACCGGGGAGCTGTTTTTT. Using reference TRBV7-7 and TRBJ2-2 for the parts outside the CDR3, the full variable domain is GAGVSQSPRYKVTKRGQDVTLRCDPISSHATLYWYQQALGQGPEFLTYFNYEAQPDKSGLPSDRFSAERPEGSISTLTIQRTEQRDSAMYRCASSPLVAGGPNTGELFFGEGSRLTVL.

The V and J genes are TRBV29-1 and TRBJ2-7, with D possibly being TRBD1 (6 bases). The CDR3 spans 12 residues. CDR1 is SQVTM and CDR2 is ANQGSEA in the germline V gene. Trimming removed 4 bases from V and 3 bases from J, with 10 bases in between. CDR3 bases: TGCAGCGTTGGAGGGGGTAACTACGAGCAGTACTTC. Protein: CSVGGGNYEQYF.

V is TRBV12-3 or TRBV12-4 and J is TRBJ2-5; a possible D gene is TRBD2 (6 bases). The V end was cut by 6 bases, the J end by 1 base, with 9 bases between. CDR3 length equals 13 residues. The CDR3 sequence: CASRRDSQETQYF. The CDR3 region has the DNA TGTGCCAGCAGGAGGGACTCCCAAGAGACCCAGTACTTC.

This clone occurred once. This chain uses TRBV5-5 with TRBJ2-7; 10 bases agree with TRBD1. V shed 5 bases and J 7 bases; nucleotides not matched to a gene: 12. The germline V gene encodes CDR1 SGHKS and CDR2 YYEKEE (reference sequence). The CDR3 length is 15 residues. DNA for the CDR3: TGTGCCAGCAGTAGTACCGGGACAGGGGTTCGGGAGCAGTACTTC. The encoded protein is CASSSTGTGVREQYF. Drawing the rest from reference TRBV5-5 and TRBJ2-7, the complete variable domain is DAGVTQSPTHLIKTRGQQVTLRCSPISGHKSVSWYQQVLGQGPQFIFQYYEKEERGRGNFPDRFSARQFPNYSSELNVNALLLGDSALYLCASSSTGTGVREQYFGPGTRLTVT.